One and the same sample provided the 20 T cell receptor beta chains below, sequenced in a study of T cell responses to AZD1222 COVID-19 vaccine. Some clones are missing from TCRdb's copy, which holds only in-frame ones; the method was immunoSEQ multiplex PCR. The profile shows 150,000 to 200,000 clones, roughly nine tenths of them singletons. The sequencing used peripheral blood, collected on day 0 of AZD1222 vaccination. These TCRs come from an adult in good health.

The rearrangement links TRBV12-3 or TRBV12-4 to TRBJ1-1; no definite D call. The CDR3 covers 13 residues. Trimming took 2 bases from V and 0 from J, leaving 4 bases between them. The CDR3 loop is CASSLRVNTEAFF. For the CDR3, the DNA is TGTGCCAGCAGTTTAAGGGTGAACACTGAAGCTTTCTTT.

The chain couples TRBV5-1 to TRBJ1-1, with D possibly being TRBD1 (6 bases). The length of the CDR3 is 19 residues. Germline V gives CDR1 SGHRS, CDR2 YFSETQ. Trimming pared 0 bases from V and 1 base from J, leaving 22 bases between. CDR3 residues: CASSLENRVNGNRNTEAFF. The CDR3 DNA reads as TGCGCCAGCAGCTTGGAGAACAGGGTGAATGGGAACAGGAACACTGAAGCTTTCTTT.

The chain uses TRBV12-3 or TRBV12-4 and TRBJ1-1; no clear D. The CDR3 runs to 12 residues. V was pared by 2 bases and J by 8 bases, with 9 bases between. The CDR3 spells CASSLMAREAFF. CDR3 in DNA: TGTGCCAGCAGTTTAATGGCAAGGGAAGCTTTCTTT.

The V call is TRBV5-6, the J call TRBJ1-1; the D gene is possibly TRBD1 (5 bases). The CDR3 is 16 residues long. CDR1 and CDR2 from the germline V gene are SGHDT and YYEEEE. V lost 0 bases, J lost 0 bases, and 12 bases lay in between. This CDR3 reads CASSLGTGLLNTEAFF. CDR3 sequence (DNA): TGTGCCAGCAGCTTGGGGACGGGACTTCTGAACACTGAAGCTTTCTTT.

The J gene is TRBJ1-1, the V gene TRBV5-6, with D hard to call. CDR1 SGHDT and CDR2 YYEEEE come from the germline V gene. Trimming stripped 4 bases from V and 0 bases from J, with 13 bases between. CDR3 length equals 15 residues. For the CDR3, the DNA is TGTGCCAGCAGCCCGGAGGCGGGGATGAACACTGAAGCTTTCTTT. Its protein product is CASSPEAGMNTEAFF.

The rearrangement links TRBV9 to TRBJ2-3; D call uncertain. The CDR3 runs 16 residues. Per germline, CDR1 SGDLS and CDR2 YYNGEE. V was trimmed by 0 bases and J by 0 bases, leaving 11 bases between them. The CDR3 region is CASSVEARISTDTQYF. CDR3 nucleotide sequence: TGTGCCAGCAGCGTAGAGGCGCGAATTAGCACAGATACGCAGTATTTT. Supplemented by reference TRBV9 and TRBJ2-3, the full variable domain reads DSGVTQTPKHLITATGQRVTLRCSPRSGDLSVYWYQQSLDQGLQFLIQYYNGEERAKGNILERFSAQQFPDLHSELNLSSLELGDSALYFCASSVEARISTDTQYFGPGTRLTVL.

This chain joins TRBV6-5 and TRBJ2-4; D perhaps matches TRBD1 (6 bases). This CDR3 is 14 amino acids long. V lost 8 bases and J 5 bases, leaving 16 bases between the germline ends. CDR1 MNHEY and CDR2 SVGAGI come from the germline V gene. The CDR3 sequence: CASSTGTLQNIQYF. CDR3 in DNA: TGTGCCAGCTCGACCGGGACACTCCAAAACATTCAGTACTTC.

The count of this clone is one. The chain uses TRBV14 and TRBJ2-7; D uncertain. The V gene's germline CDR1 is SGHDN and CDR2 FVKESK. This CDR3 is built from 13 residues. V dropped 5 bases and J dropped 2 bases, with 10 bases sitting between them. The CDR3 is CASSIYGPYEQYF. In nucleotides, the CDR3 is TGTGCCAGCAGCATATACGGTCCCTACGAGCAGTACTTC.

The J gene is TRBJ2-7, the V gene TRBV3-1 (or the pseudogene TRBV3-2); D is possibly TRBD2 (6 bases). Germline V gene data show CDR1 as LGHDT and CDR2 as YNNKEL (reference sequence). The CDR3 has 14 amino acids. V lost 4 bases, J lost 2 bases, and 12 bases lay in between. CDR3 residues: CASSPRGNPYEQYF. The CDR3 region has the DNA TGTGCCAGCAGCCCTCGGGGGAACCCCTACGAGCAGTACTTC.

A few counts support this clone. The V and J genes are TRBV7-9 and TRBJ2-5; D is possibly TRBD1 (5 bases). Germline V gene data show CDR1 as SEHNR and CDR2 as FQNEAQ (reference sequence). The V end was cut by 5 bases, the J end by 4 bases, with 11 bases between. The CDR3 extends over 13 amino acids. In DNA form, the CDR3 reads TGTGCCAGCAGCCCTAATAGGGGAGAGACCCAGTACTTC. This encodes CASSPNRGETQYF.

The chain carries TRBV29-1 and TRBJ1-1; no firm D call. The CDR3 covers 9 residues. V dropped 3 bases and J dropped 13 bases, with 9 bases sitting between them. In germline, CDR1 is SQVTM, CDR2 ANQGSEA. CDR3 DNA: TGCAGCGTTGAGGGATGGGATTTCTTT. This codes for CSVEGWDFF.

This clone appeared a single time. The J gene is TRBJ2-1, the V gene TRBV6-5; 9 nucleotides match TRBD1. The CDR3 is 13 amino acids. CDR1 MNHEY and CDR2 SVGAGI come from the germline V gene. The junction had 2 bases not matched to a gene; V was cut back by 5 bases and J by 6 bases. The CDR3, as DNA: TGTGCCAGCAGTAAACAGGGGGCCAATGAGCAGTTCTTC. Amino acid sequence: CASSKQGANEQFF.

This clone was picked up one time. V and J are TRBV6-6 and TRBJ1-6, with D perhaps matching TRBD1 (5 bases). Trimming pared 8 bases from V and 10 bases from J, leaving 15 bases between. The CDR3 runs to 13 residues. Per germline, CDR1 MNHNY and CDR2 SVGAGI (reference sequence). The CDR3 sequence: CASLDTEGSPLHF. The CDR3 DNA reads TGTGCCAGCCTGGACACCGAAGGGTCACCCCTCCACTTT.

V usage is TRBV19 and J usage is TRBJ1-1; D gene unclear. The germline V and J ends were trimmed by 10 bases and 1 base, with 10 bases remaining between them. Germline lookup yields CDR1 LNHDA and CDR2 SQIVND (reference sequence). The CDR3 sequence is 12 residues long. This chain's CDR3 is CATTVGNTEAFF. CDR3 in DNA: TGTGCCACCACGGTCGGGAACACTGAAGCTTTCTTT.

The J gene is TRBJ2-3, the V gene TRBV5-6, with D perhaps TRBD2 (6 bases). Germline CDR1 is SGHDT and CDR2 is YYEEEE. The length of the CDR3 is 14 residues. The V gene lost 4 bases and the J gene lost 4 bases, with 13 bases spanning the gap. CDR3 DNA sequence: TGTGCCAGCAGCCCGGGGACGGGGGCAGATACGCAGTATTTT. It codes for CASSPGTGADTQYF.

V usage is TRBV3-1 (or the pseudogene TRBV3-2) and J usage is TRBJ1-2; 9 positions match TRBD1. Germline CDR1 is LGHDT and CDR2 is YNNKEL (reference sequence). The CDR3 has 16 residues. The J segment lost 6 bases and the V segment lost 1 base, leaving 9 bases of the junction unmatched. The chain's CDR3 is CASSQVWGQGKDGYTF. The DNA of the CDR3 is TGTGCCAGCAGCCAAGTTTGGGGACAGGGTAAAGATGGCTACACCTTC.

The CDR3 bases are TGCGCCAGCAGCCGCCTTGGACTAGCGGGAGGGGTTGGAGAGACCCAGTACTTC. Encoded protein: CASSRLGLAGGVGETQYF. V usage is TRBV5-1 and J usage is TRBJ2-5; 15 bases align to TRBD2. The CDR3 covers 18 residues. Looked up from germline, CDR1 is SGHRS and CDR2 is YFSETQ. V lost 4 bases, J lost 4 bases, and 11 bases stayed unmatched.

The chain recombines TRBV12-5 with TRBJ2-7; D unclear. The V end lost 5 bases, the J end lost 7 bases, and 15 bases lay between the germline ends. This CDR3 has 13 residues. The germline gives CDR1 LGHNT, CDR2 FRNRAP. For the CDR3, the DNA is TGTGCTAGTGGTGATGGGTACCTTTTGGAGCAGTACTTC. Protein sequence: CASGDGYLLEQYF.

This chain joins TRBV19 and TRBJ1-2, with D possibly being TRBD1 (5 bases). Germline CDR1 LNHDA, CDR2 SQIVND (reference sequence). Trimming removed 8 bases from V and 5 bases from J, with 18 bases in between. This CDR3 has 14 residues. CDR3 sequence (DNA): TGTGCCAGTTCTTTAACAGGCACCTCATATGGCTACACCTTC. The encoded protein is CASSLTGTSYGYTF.

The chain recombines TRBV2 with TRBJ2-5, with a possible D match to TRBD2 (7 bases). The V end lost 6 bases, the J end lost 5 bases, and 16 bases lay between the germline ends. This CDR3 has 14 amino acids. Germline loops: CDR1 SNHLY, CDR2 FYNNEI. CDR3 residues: CASRLPGRGETQYF. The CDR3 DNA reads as TGTGCCAGCAGGCTTCCTGGGAGGGGGGAGACCCAGTACTTC.